The T cell receptor (beta chain) under discussion was sequenced for a study of blood T cell repertoires in COVID-19. Study-wide background: Acute-phase and convalescent COVID-19 samples originated in the United States, Italy and Spain. Sample material is recorded as cDNA or gDNA derived from T cells, B-cell-depleted T cells, or PBMCs.

CDR3 size: 14 residues. The V end was cut by 2 bases, the J end by 10 bases, with 12 bases between. The germline gives CDR1 KGHSH, CDR2 LQKENI. Original methodology: Researchers report that nucleated cell counts were estimated from reference gene primer amplification. Libraries were prepared by immunoSEQ multiplex PCR; TCRdb keeps only in-frame clonotypes and omits some of them. For V, J and clone size, that table is used; D and trimming come from the DNA. The table has about 290,000 clones, roughly 89% seen once. Input material: peripheral blood. The genes are TRBV18 and TRBJ1-6; D possibly corresponds to TRBD1 (5 bases). The TCR comes from a woman in her 40s who had recovered from COVID-19. In DNA form, the CDR3 reads TGTGCCAGCTCACCAGACAGAAGTAGCTCACCCCTCCACTTT. Amino acid sequence: CASSPDRSSSPLHF.